This T cell receptor beta chain was obtained from a study of T cells in Graves' hyperthyroidism and ophthalmopathy. Study findings and constraints: Most thyroid clonotypes expanded above 0.001 appeared in blood too.

V was trimmed by 3 bases and J by 6 bases, leaving 9 bases between them. The CDR3 length is 13 residues. Amplified TCR beta CDR3 regions derived from RNA transcripts. The HTBI primer set was used in a first-round RT-PCR of the TCR CDR3. TCRdb redid the calling of the multiplex PCR reads with MiXCR, one entry per CDR3 protein. The sample includes roughly 840,000 distinct CDR3 sequences, 35% to 40% of them seen just once. Concerning this clonotype: What it binds is unknown.

The origin of this receptor is a young man with Graves' hyperthyroidism. The rearrangement joins TRBV12-3 or TRBV12-4 to TRBJ1-5; the D gene is possibly TRBD1 (5 bases). The sequenced sample consisted of blood. For the CDR3, the DNA is TGTGCCAGCAGTTTGGGGGTATTTCAGCCCCAGCATTTT. Translating it yields CASSLGVFQPQHF.